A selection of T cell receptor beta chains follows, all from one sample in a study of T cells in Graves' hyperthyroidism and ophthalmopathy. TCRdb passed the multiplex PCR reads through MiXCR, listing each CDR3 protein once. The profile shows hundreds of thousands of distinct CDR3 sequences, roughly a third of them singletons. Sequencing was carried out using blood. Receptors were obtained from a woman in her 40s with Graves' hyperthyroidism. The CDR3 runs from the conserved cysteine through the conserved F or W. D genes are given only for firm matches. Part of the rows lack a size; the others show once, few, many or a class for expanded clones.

CDR3nt: TGTGCCAGCAGTTCCAGGGGATACTCTGGGGCCAACGTCCTGACTTTC
CDR3aa: CASSSRGYSGANVLTF
abundance: many
j_gene: TRBJ2-6
d_gene: -
v_gene: TRBV2

CDR3nt: TGCGCCAGCGACCCGGGACAGACACCCTACGAGCAGTACTTC
CDR3aa: CASDPGQTPYEQYF
abundance: -
j_gene: TRBJ2-7
d_gene: TRBD1
v_gene: TRBV5-1

CDR3nt: TGTGCCAGCAGCCTCCTGGGACAGCAAGAGACCCAGTACTTC
CDR3aa: CASSLLGQQETQYF
abundance: -
j_gene: TRBJ2-5
d_gene: TRBD1
v_gene: TRBV7-9

CDR3nt: TGCAGTGCTATGGGGCTAGCGGGGGTTAGTGGCTACACCTTC
CDR3aa: CSAMGLAGVSGYTF
abundance: -
j_gene: TRBJ1-2
d_gene: -
v_gene: TRBV20-1

CDR3nt: TGCAGCGTCCGGGGGGTGGCGGGGGATCAGCCCCAGCATTTT
CDR3aa: CSVRGVAGDQPQHF
abundance: -
j_gene: TRBJ1-5
d_gene: -
v_gene: TRBV29-1

CDR3nt: TGCAGCGTTGAGACGGACAGGGATCAGCCCCAGCATTTT
CDR3aa: CSVETDRDQPQHF
abundance: -
j_gene: TRBJ1-5
d_gene: TRBD1
v_gene: TRBV29-1

CDR3nt: TGTGCCAGTAGTATCCGACCGAACACTGAAGCTTTCTTT
CDR3aa: CASSIRPNTEAFF
abundance: many
j_gene: TRBJ1-1
d_gene: -
v_gene: TRBV19

CDR3nt: TGCGCCAGCAGCTCCCAACTAGCGGGAGGTGAGGGAGAGACCCAGTACTTC
CDR3aa: CASSSQLAGGEGETQYF
abundance: few
j_gene: TRBJ2-5
d_gene: TRBD2
v_gene: TRBV5-1

CDR3nt: TGTGCCAGCAGCACATACGACAGCCTCAACACTGAAGCTTTCTTT
CDR3aa: CASSTYDSLNTEAFF
abundance: many
j_gene: TRBJ1-1
d_gene: -
v_gene: TRBV7-9

CDR3nt: TGTGCCATCAGTGGCCCGGGGACTGCTTACTACGAGCAGTACTTC
CDR3aa: CAISGPGTAYYEQYF
abundance: many
j_gene: TRBJ2-7
d_gene: -
v_gene: TRBV10-3

CDR3nt: TGTGCCAGCAGTTACGGCGCCGGCTCTAACTATGGCTACACCTTC
CDR3aa: CASSYGAGSNYGYTF
abundance: -
j_gene: TRBJ1-2
d_gene: -
v_gene: TRBV2

CDR3nt: TGTGCCAGTACCCCCCAGGGGGTAGGAAACTATGGCTACACCTTC
CDR3aa: CASTPQGVGNYGYTF
abundance: many
j_gene: TRBJ1-2
d_gene: TRBD1
v_gene: TRBV19

CDR3nt: TGCAGTGCTAGGACCGTTCCAGCGGGGAAAGAGACCCAGTACTTC
CDR3aa: CSARTVPAGKETQYF
abundance: -
j_gene: TRBJ2-5
d_gene: TRBD2
v_gene: TRBV20-1

CDR3nt: TGCGCCAGCGGGACACCGAACACCGGGGAGCTGTTTTTT
CDR3aa: CASGTPNTGELFF
abundance: many
j_gene: TRBJ2-2
d_gene: -
v_gene: TRBV10-1

CDR3nt: TGCAGTGCTAGTCTCCGGGAGCGGGAGACCCAGTACTTC
CDR3aa: CSASLRERETQYF
abundance: many
j_gene: TRBJ2-5
d_gene: -
v_gene: TRBV20-1

CDR3nt: TGTGCCAGCAGCCGCTGGGCTAGCGGGAGTGCTAACACCGGGGAGCTGTTTTTT
CDR3aa: CASSRWASGSANTGELFF
abundance: -
j_gene: TRBJ2-2
d_gene: TRBD2
v_gene: TRBV7-3

CDR3nt: TGTGCCTGGATTGCTCGGACAGGGGTCCAGTACTTC
CDR3aa: CAWIARTGVQYF
abundance: -
j_gene: TRBJ2-5
d_gene: TRBD1
v_gene: TRBV30

CDR3nt: TGTGCCAGCAGCCAAGATCGGACAGACGACACCGGGGAGCTGTTTTTT
CDR3aa: CASSQDRTDDTGELFF
abundance: -
j_gene: TRBJ2-2
d_gene: -
v_gene: TRBV14

CDR3nt: TGTGCCAGCAGAAGGGAGGAAGCTTTCTTT
CDR3aa: CASRREEAFF
abundance: -
j_gene: TRBJ1-1
d_gene: -
v_gene: TRBV2

CDR3nt: TGTGCCACCAGCAGACCGACAGGGACCGGGGCCAACGTCCTGACTTTC
CDR3aa: CATSRPTGTGANVLTF
abundance: many
j_gene: TRBJ2-6
d_gene: TRBD1
v_gene: TRBV15

CDR3nt: TGTGCCAGTAGTATAGGGGACCTAGACACCGGGGAGCTGTTTTTT
CDR3aa: CASSIGDLDTGELFF
abundance: many
j_gene: TRBJ2-2
d_gene: -
v_gene: TRBV19

CDR3nt: TGCAGCGTTTCCCCTAGGGGTGAGCGGAGGGGCCACGAGCAGTACTTC
CDR3aa: CSVSPRGERRGHEQYF
abundance: many
j_gene: TRBJ2-7
d_gene: -
v_gene: TRBV29-1

CDR3nt: TGTGCCAGCAGCCTCACTGGGGTTACCTACGAGCAGTACTTC
CDR3aa: CASSLTGVTYEQYF
abundance: few
j_gene: TRBJ2-7
d_gene: -
v_gene: TRBV9

CDR3nt: TGTGCCAGTAGTTTTAGACAGGGGGACACTGGAGCTTTCTTT
CDR3aa: CASSFRQGDTGAFF
abundance: -
j_gene: TRBJ1-1
d_gene: TRBD1
v_gene: TRBV19

CDR3nt: TGCAGCATTTCAGGGTCCCCCTTCCAAGAGACCCAGTACTTC
CDR3aa: CSISGSPFQETQYF
abundance: -
j_gene: TRBJ2-5
d_gene: -
v_gene: TRBV29-1

CDR3nt: TGCGCCAGCAGCCAAGCTTCGGCAGTCTATGGCTACACCTTC
CDR3aa: CASSQASAVYGYTF
abundance: -
j_gene: TRBJ1-2
d_gene: -
v_gene: TRBV4-3

CDR3nt: TGTGCCACCAGCAGACGTACAGGGGTCGACTATGGCTACACCTTC
CDR3aa: CATSRRTGVDYGYTF
abundance: few
j_gene: TRBJ1-2
d_gene: TRBD1
v_gene: TRBV15

CDR3nt: TGTGCCAGCAGCCGTCACGAAACCGGGGAGCTGTTTTTT
CDR3aa: CASSRHETGELFF
abundance: -
j_gene: TRBJ2-2
d_gene: -
v_gene: TRBV5-8

CDR3nt: TGTGCCAGCAGCCTGAGCAGGGGGGTCACTGAAGCTTTCTTT
CDR3aa: CASSLSRGVTEAFF
abundance: -
j_gene: TRBJ1-1
d_gene: TRBD1
v_gene: TRBV11-1

CDR3nt: TGTGCCATCAGTGAGTCGAAACTAGCGGGACTCACAGATACGCAGTATTTT
CDR3aa: CAISESKLAGLTDTQYF
abundance: -
j_gene: TRBJ2-3
d_gene: TRBD2
v_gene: TRBV10-3

CDR3nt: TGTGCCAGCAGCTTGCCGGGACTAGCGGGCGGGACCTTTAACGATGAGCAGTTCTTC
CDR3aa: CASSLPGLAGGTFNDEQFF
abundance: -
j_gene: TRBJ2-1
d_gene: TRBD2
v_gene: TRBV7-9

CDR3nt: TGCGCCAGCAGCCAACCCCCTTATGGACCGGGACATAGTGTCGGGTACGAGCAGTACTTC
CDR3aa: CASSQPPYGPGHSVGYEQYF
abundance: few
j_gene: TRBJ2-7
d_gene: -
v_gene: TRBV7-9